This T cell receptor (beta chain) was captured by sequencing in a study of OX40 agonist ivuxolimab in advanced cancers. This clone showed up just a few times. The V end lost 1 base, the J end lost 10 bases, and 14 bases lay between the germline ends. The CDR3 sequence is 14 residues long. Germline V gene sequence: CDR1 SGHNT, CDR2 YENEEA. TCRdb's table, derived via immunoSEQ multiplex PCR, lists solely in-frame clones and lacks some. Among approximately 84,000 clones listed, over 80% were seen once. The origin of this receptor is an adult with an advanced solid tumor such as melanoma, head and neck, liver or kidney cancer. The specimen comprised CD4+ or CD8+ T cells sorted from blood, sampled in a trial of the OX40 agonist ivuxolimab. This chain uses TRBV11-3 with TRBJ2-1; D may be TRBD1 (6 bases). CDR3 DNA: TGTGCCAGCAGCTTAGTTAGGCAAGGGGGAGAGCAGTTCTTC. Protein sequence: CASSLVRQGGEQFF.